Each of the 19 T cell receptor beta chains below was sequenced from the same sample in a study of blood T cells in healthy people across ages. The second PCR ran roughly 6 to 11 cycles with a sample-barcoded 5' primer and J-beta primers. TCRdb reanalysed the 5' RACE reads using MiXCR and keeps one entry per CDR3 protein. The sample lists 1.4 million to 1.5 million distinct CDR3 sequences; roughly 40% were seen once. Sequenced input: blood. The receptors derive from a woman younger than 35 in good health.

This clonotype appeared many times. The chain employs TRBV6-4 and TRBJ2-3; D uncertain. The germline V gene encodes CDR1 MRHNA and CDR2 SNTAGT. V lost 4 bases to trimming and J lost 0 bases, with 14 bases between them. The CDR3 spans 16 residues. The CDR3 nucleotides read TGTGCCAGCAGTGCCGGTCGGACCCCTAGCACAGATACGCAGTATTTT. Translation gives CASSAGRTPSTDTQYF.

This clonotype occurred once. This chain links TRBV4-1 with TRBJ2-5; D is unresolved. The J call may be in error: the DNA end matches TRBJ2-1 better. The CDR3 sequence is 15 residues long. Germline assignment: CDR1 MGHRA and CDR2 YSYEKL. The DNA of the CDR3 is TGCGCCAGCAGCCAAGAATCTGCCAGACAAGAGACCCAGTTCTTC. Residues: CASSQESARQETQFF.

There are a few counts of this clonotype. J is TRBJ2-1 and V is TRBV6-5; the D gene is possibly TRBD2 (6 bases). This CDR3 is 14 amino acids long. V lost 5 bases to trimming and J lost 2 bases, with 10 bases between them. Per germline, CDR1 MNHEY and CDR2 SVGAGI. CDR3 residues: CASSKGLTYNEQFF. Here the CDR3 DNA reads TGTGCCAGCAGTAAGGGACTCACCTACAATGAGCAGTTCTTC.

The chain links TRBV7-9 to TRBJ1-6; D is undetermined. Trimming cost V 5 bases and J 3 bases, with 8 bases left between them. This CDR3 has 14 amino acids. The germline V gene has CDR1 SEHNR and CDR2 FQNEAQ (reference sequence). The CDR3 DNA reads TGTGCCAGCAGCCGGAACAACTATAATTCACCCCTCCACTTT. Its protein product is CASSRNNYNSPLHF.

The chain's CDR3 is CASSVGASERLFF. Here the CDR3 DNA reads TGTGCCAGCAGCGTAGGGGCGTCGGAGAGGTTGTTTTTT. This chain uses TRBV9 with TRBJ1-4; D gene uncertain. This CDR3 is 13 amino acids long. Germline V lookup: CDR1 SGDLS, CDR2 YYNGEE. Trimming left V 0 bases short and J 15 bases short, with 15 bases between.

V usage is TRBV20-1 and J usage is TRBJ2-5; no definite D call. Trimming shortened V by 6 bases and J by 5 bases, and 22 bases separated the two germline ends. The CDR3 totals 15 residues. Germline loops: CDR1 DFQATT, CDR2 SNEGSKA (reference sequence). As DNA, the CDR3 is TGCAGTGCCGCCCAGATGGGGTCCGCGAGTGAGACCCAGTACTTC. Protein: CSAAQMGSASETQYF.

The J gene is TRBJ2-5, the V gene TRBV27, with D unresolved. Germline V gene data show CDR1 as MNHEY and CDR2 as SMNVEV (reference sequence). V lost 1 base, J lost 5 bases, and 14 bases lay in between. This CDR3 is built from 15 residues. In nucleotides, the CDR3 is TGTGCCAGCAGTTTATGGCCACCACGTGGGGAGACCCAGTACTTC. It codes for CASSLWPPRGETQYF.

This clonotype was counted only a few times. The chain's CDR3 is CSVGAGVGGSTDTQYF. DNA for the CDR3: TGCAGCGTGGGGGCGGGAGTAGGTGGAAGCACAGATACGCAGTATTTT. The rearrangement links TRBV29-1 to TRBJ2-3; D is perhaps TRBD2 (7 bases). CDR1 SQVTM and CDR2 ANQGSEA come from the germline V gene. This CDR3 is 16 amino acids long. V dropped 6 bases and J dropped 0 bases, with 19 bases sitting between them.

The V call is TRBV20-1, the J call TRBJ2-1; a weak D match, TRBD1 (5 bases). Germline lookup yields CDR1 DFQATT and CDR2 SNEGSKA (reference sequence). Trimming cost V 3 bases and J 8 bases, with 14 bases left between them. CDR3 size: 13 residues. CDR3 region: CSASPSGADEQFF. Here the CDR3 DNA reads TGCAGTGCTAGCCCCTCTGGGGCCGATGAGCAGTTCTTC.

This clonotype was seen ten or more times. The chain is built from TRBV3-1 and TRBJ2-7, with 8 bases identical to TRBD2. This CDR3 is 15 amino acids long. With V trimmed by 4 bases and J by 2 bases, 7 bases remained unmatched. CDR1 is LGHDT and CDR2 is YNNKEL in the germline V gene (reference sequence). CDR3 sequence: CASSLNSGKTYEQYF. The CDR3, as DNA: TGTGCCAGCAGCCTAAATAGCGGGAAGACCTACGAGCAGTACTTC.

This clonotype was detected only a few times. This chain links TRBV6-2 or TRBV6-3 with TRBJ2-1; the match to TRBD2 covers 9 bases. The CDR3 sequence is 14 residues long. CDR1 and CDR2 (germline): MNHEY, SVGEGT. With V trimmed by 9 bases and J by 2 bases, 5 bases remained unmatched. Here the CDR3 reads CASGGLATYNEQFF. Here the CDR3 DNA reads TGTGCCAGTGGGGGACTAGCCACCTACAATGAGCAGTTCTTC.

V usage is TRBV5-1 and J usage is TRBJ2-1; 8 positions agree with TRBD2. The CDR3 covers 16 residues. Germline-derived CDR1 and CDR2 are SGHRS and YFSETQ. V gave up 4 bases and J gave up 2 bases; unmatched junction bases: 8. CDR3 region: CASSPLSGSTYNEQFF. In nucleotides, the CDR3 is TGCGCCAGCAGCCCCCTGAGCGGGAGTACCTACAATGAGCAGTTCTTC. The whole variable domain, remainder taken from reference TRBV5-1 and TRBJ2-1, is KAGVTQTPRYLIKTRGQQVTLSCSPISGHRSVSWYQQTPGQGLQFLFEYFSETQRNKGNFPGRFSGRQFSNSRSEMNVSTLELGDSALYLCASSPLSGSTYNEQFFGPGTRLTVL.

The chain recombines TRBV20-1 with TRBJ2-1; D is possibly TRBD1 or TRBD2 (6 bases each). The germline gives CDR1 DFQATT, CDR2 SNEGSKA (reference sequence). The V end lost 6 bases, the J end lost 4 bases, and 22 bases lay between the germline ends. This CDR3 is 16 amino acids long. The CDR3 DNA is TGCAGTGCCAAGATTCCGGCAGGGGCGGGATACAATGAGCAGTTCTTC. It translates to CSAKIPAGAGYNEQFF.

This clonotype was seen a few times. The DNA for the CDR3 is TGTGCCAGCAGTCTCAAAGGATGGGGGGGAGATACGCAGTATTTT. This codes for CASSLKGWGGDTQYF. The rearrangement links TRBV6-4 to TRBJ2-3; 7 positions agree with TRBD2. CDR1 and CDR2 from the germline V gene are MRHNA and SNTAGT. With 5 bases clipped from V and 5 bases from J, the junction kept 10 bases outside the gene matches. This CDR3 spans 15 amino acids.

V usage is TRBV6-4 and J usage is TRBJ2-7, with a possible D match to TRBD1 (6 bases). The CDR3 runs to 15 residues. The V gene's germline CDR1 is MRHNA and CDR2 SNTAGT. V was trimmed by 3 bases and J by 7 bases, leaving 19 bases between them. The CDR3 nucleotides are TGTGCCAGCAGTGAAGGCGGTGTCAGGGGAAATGAGCAGTACTTC. Its translation: CASSEGGVRGNEQYF.

The CDR3 here is CASSYSRDRVNEQYF. In nucleotides, the CDR3 is TGTGCCAGCAGTTACTCGAGGGACAGGGTCAACGAGCAGTACTTC. The rearrangement uses TRBV6-5 and TRBJ2-7, with TRBD1 identical over 9 bases. V lost 0 bases, J lost 5 bases, and 5 bases stayed unmatched. CDR1 is MNHEY and CDR2 is SVGAGI in the germline V gene. The CDR3 extends over 15 amino acids.

The J gene is TRBJ2-3, the V gene TRBV12-3 or TRBV12-4; TRBD1 agrees at 10 bases. The CDR3 covers 17 residues. Unmatched junction bases numbered 11, after V lost 8 bases and J lost 0 bases. This CDR3 reads CASDNIPGQGSTDTQYF. CDR3 coding DNA: TGTGCCAGCGACAACATTCCGGGACAGGGGAGCACAGATACGCAGTATTTT.

This clonotype occurred a few times. V and J are TRBV14 and TRBJ1-2; 9 nucleotides align to TRBD1. J gave up 6 bases and V 5 bases, and 7 bases lay outside the gene matches. CDR1 SGHDN and CDR2 FVKESK come from the germline V gene. The CDR3 totals 14 residues. The DNA of the CDR3 is TGTGCCAGCAGCAGACACAGGGGGCGGGATGGCTACACCTTC. This sequence encodes CASSRHRGRDGYTF.

The rearrangement uses TRBV28 and TRBJ2-3, with TRBD2 identical over 12 bases. V shed 5 bases, J shed 2 bases, and the junction held 8 bases outside the gene matches. This CDR3 contains 17 residues. Per the germline V gene, CDR1 is MDHEN and CDR2 is SYDVKM. CDR3 in amino acids: CASSPLLAGGSTDTQYF. The CDR3 DNA reads as TGTGCCAGCAGTCCCCTACTAGCGGGGGGTTCCACAGATACGCAGTATTTT.